The clone carrying this TCR beta chain was recorded a few times. The target antigen is unknown. One end of the junction does not line up with germline, which may come from a read error. The whole isolated RNA underwent reverse transcription, so sequencing captured expressed TCRB transcripts. Sequenced by immunoSEQ multiplex PCR; TCRdb stores in-frame clones only, minus some. This sample carries about 340,000 clones, roughly 8.8% of them seen once, and the ten largest clones take around 1%. The data belong to a study of beta chain features in type 1 diabetes. The wider study: There were 90 million to 110 million sorted cells examined across all samples. General observations from the study: TCRB CDR3s from Type 1 diabetes patients were moderately but significantly shorter in all four CD4+ subsets. For patients, the naive, central memory and Treg TCRB repertoires appeared more alike than for healthy donors.

Staining for CD45RO/CCR7/CD25/CD127/CD95/CD27 allowed sorting of CD4+ naive, central memory, regulatory and stem cell-like memory cells. The CDR3 covers 16 residues. The germline gives CDR1 SSHAT, CDR2 FNYEAQ (reference sequence). The clonotype was recovered from a young man with type 1 diabetes. Input material: central memory CD4+ T cells from blood. V gene TRBV7-7 combines with J gene TRBJ2-5; D might be TRBD1 or TRBD2, each matching 7 bases. CDR3: CASSLNLAARGETQYF. DNA of the CDR3: TGTGCTAGCAGCCTTAACCTAGCGGCCAGGGGGGAGACCCAGTACTTC.